Below, 17 T cell receptor beta chains from the same sample are listed, as sequenced in a study of glioma-infiltrating T cells after dendritic cell vaccination. Time point meaning: after dendritic cell vaccination, including at tumor progression/relapse. Libraries were prepared by immunoSEQ multiplex PCR; TCRdb keeps only in-frame clonotypes and omits some of them. Here the sample spans approximately 50,000 clones, around 89% being singletons. The source was blood, collected after dendritic cell vaccination. These TCRs come from a human donor with glioblastoma.

The chain employs TRBV14 and TRBJ1-1, with D possibly TRBD1 on 6 matching bases. V lost 4 bases to trimming and J lost 4 bases, with 16 bases between them. The V gene's germline CDR1 is SGHDN and CDR2 FVKESK. The CDR3 is made up of 15 amino acids. This CDR3 reads CASSLGWGRGTEAFF. DNA of the CDR3: TGTGCCAGCAGCCTTGGGTGGGGGCGCGGCACTGAAGCTTTCTTT.

V is TRBV10-3 and J is TRBJ2-1; possibly TRBD2 for D (6 bases). The CDR3 length is 15 residues. Trimming left V 0 bases short and J 5 bases short, with 11 bases between. Germline loops: CDR1 ENHRY, CDR2 SYGVKD. CDR3 residues: CAISESFGGNNEQFF. CDR3 sequence (DNA): TGTGCCATCAGTGAGTCGTTCGGGGGTAACAATGAGCAGTTCTTC.

The rearrangement joins TRBV19 to TRBJ2-7, with 7 bases that match TRBD1. V trimming: 6 bases; J trimming: 4 bases; junction bases outside the gene matches: 6. CDR1 LNHDA and CDR2 SQIVND come from the germline V gene (reference sequence). This CDR3 is 13 amino acids long. The CDR3 sequence is CASSHRGVYEQYF. For the CDR3, the DNA is TGTGCCAGTAGCCACAGGGGCGTGTACGAGCAGTACTTC.

CDR3 bases: TGCGCCAGCAGCCAAGAGACCGGGACAATCGATGAGCAGTTCTTC. Protein: CASSQETGTIDEQFF. V is TRBV4-1 and J is TRBJ2-1, with TRBD1 as a possible D gene (6 bases). CDR1 and CDR2 (germline): MGHRA, YSYEKL. V gave up 0 bases and J gave up 8 bases, with 14 bases separating them. The CDR3 has 15 amino acids.

The V and J genes are TRBV7-9 and TRBJ1-3, with D hard to call. The CDR3 covers 15 residues. Per germline, CDR1 SEHNR and CDR2 FQNEAQ (reference sequence). The V end was cut by 8 bases, the J end by 0 bases, with 14 bases between. The DNA for the CDR3 is TGTGCCAGCGGTCTATCCTCTGCCTCTGGAAACACCATATATTTT. Amino acids: CASGLSSASGNTIYF.

The chain joins TRBV18 to TRBJ1-3, with 7 nucleotides matching TRBD1. J gave up 0 bases and V 3 bases, and 17 bases lay outside the gene matches. Germline V gene sequence: CDR1 KGHSH, CDR2 LQKENI. This CDR3 region has 20 residues. In nucleotides, the CDR3 is TGTGCCAGCTCACCTGTACCCGGTGGGACAGTAAGTTTCTCTGGAAACACCATATATTTT. This encodes CASSPVPGGTVSFSGNTIYF.

This chain links TRBV28 with TRBJ2-7; 8 nucleotides agree with TRBD2. The CDR3 is made up of 16 amino acids. Trimming cost V 6 bases and J 2 bases; bases outside gene matches: 12. Germline assignment: CDR1 MDHEN and CDR2 SYDVKM. The CDR3 spells CASSSISGSSPYEQYF. DNA of the CDR3: TGTGCCAGCAGCTCAATCAGCGGGAGTAGTCCCTACGAGCAGTACTTC.

The rearrangement uses TRBV14 and TRBJ2-7; 8 positions match TRBD1. With 4 bases clipped from V and 8 bases from J, the junction kept 7 bases outside the gene matches. Germline V gene lookup returns CDR1 SGHDN and CDR2 FVKESK. This CDR3 has 13 residues. In nucleotides, the CDR3 is TGTGCCAGCAGCCTTACCACAGGGGGAAAGCAGTACTTC. Its translation is CASSLTTGGKQYF.

The chain is built from TRBV28 and TRBJ2-1, with D tentatively TRBD2 (6 bases). The CDR3 runs to 12 residues. V was trimmed by 5 bases and J by 7 bases, leaving 9 bases between them. From germline, CDR1 is MDHEN and CDR2 SYDVKM. The CDR3 nucleotides are TGTGCCAGCAGTCAGGAGGGGAATGAGCAGTTCTTC. Protein sequence: CASSQEGNEQFF. The full variable domain, completed using reference TRBV28 and TRBJ2-1, is DVKVTQSSRYLVKRTGEKVFLECVQDMDHENMFWYRQDPGLGLRLIYFSYDVKMKEKGDIPEGYSVSREKKERFSLILESASTNQTSMYLCASSQEGNEQFFGPGTRLTVL.

The chain links TRBV9 to TRBJ2-2; D is unclear. Trimming left V 0 bases short and J 3 bases short, with 6 bases between. The CDR3 covers 14 residues. Germline CDR1 reads SGDLS; CDR2 reads YYNGEE. CDR3 in amino acids: CASSVGGHTGELFF. CDR3 DNA: TGTGCCAGCAGCGTAGGTGGGCACACCGGGGAGCTGTTTTTT.

The chain links TRBV19 to TRBJ2-1; TRBD2 might be the D (5 bases). In germline, CDR1 is LNHDA, CDR2 SQIVND (reference sequence). This CDR3 spans 13 amino acids. Deletions cut 4 bases from V and 9 bases from J, with 13 bases between. CDR3: CASSTGVSGEQFF. The CDR3 DNA reads as TGTGCCAGTAGTACCGGGGTTAGTGGTGAGCAGTTCTTC.

The CDR3 protein is CAISAASGANVLTF. The CDR3 coding sequence is TGTGCCATCTCAGCGGCCTCTGGGGCCAACGTCCTGACTTTC. The V call is TRBV10-3, the J call TRBJ2-6; maybe TRBD2 (5 bases). The CDR3 runs 14 residues. CDR1 and CDR2 from the germline V gene are ENHRY and SYGVKD. The V end lost 8 bases, the J end lost 0 bases, and 8 bases lay between the germline ends.

The CDR3 sequence: CASSLWDISSGELFF. CDR3 nucleotides: TGTGCCAGCAGCTTATGGGACATCTCGTCCGGGGAGCTGTTTTTT. The rearrangement joins TRBV5-6 to TRBJ2-2, with D possibly being TRBD1 (6 bases). Trimming cost V 2 bases and J 6 bases, with 14 bases left between them. CDR3 length: 15 amino acids. Per germline, CDR1 SGHDT and CDR2 YYEEEE.

A note on this clone: Compared with germline, one end of the junction differs, possibly owing to a read error. The chain couples TRBV28 to TRBJ1-1, with TRBD1 matching 9 bases. CDR1 is MDHEN, CDR2 SYDVKM, per germline. The CDR3 runs 15 residues. CDR3 DNA: TGTGCCAGCAGTTTATCGGACAGGGGCCGTTTCGTTTTACTTTTT. It encodes CASSLSDRGRFVLLF.

The chain employs TRBV28 and TRBJ2-7; TRBD1 matches 10 bases. Germline-derived CDR1 and CDR2 are MDHEN and SYDVKM. This CDR3 is built from 15 residues. The ends lost 5 bases at V and 6 bases at J; junction bases unmatched: 10. The DNA of the CDR3 is TGTGCCAGCAGTCCATCGACAGGGGGCAGGGTCGAGCAGTACTTC. Residues: CASSPSTGGRVEQYF.

Of note for this clone: This same CDR3 is encoded by further DNA sequences in the sample. The chain recombines TRBV27 with TRBJ1-2, with 9 nucleotides matching TRBD1. CDR3 length: 16 residues. The V gene end was trimmed by 4 bases and the J gene end by 7 bases; junction bases not matched to a gene: 13. The germline V gene has CDR1 MNHEY and CDR2 SMNVEV (reference sequence). The DNA for the CDR3 is TGTGCCAGCAGTTCGACAGGGGGAATCAGTTTTGGTGGCTACACCTTC. This translates into CASSSTGGISFGGYTF.

This chain connects TRBV6-6 to TRBJ2-7, with unresolved D. From germline, CDR1 is MNHNY and CDR2 SVGAGI (reference sequence). CDR3 length: 11 residues. V lost 6 bases and J lost 1, with 4 bases in between. This CDR3 reads CASRSSYEQYF. The CDR3 nucleotides read TGTGCCAGCAGATCGTCCTACGAGCAGTACTTC.